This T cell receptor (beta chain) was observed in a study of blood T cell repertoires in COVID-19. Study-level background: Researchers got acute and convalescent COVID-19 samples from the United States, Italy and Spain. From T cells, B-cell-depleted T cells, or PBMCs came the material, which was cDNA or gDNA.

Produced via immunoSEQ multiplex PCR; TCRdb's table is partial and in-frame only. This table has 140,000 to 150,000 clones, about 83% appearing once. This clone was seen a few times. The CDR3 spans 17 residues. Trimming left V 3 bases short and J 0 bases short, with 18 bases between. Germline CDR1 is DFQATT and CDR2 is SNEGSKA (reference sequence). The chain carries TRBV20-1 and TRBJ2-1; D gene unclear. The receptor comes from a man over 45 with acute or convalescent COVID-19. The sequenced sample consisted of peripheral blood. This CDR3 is CSASDDPGPSSYNEQFF. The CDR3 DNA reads TGCAGTGCTAGTGATGACCCGGGTCCGAGCTCCTACAATGAGCAGTTCTTC.